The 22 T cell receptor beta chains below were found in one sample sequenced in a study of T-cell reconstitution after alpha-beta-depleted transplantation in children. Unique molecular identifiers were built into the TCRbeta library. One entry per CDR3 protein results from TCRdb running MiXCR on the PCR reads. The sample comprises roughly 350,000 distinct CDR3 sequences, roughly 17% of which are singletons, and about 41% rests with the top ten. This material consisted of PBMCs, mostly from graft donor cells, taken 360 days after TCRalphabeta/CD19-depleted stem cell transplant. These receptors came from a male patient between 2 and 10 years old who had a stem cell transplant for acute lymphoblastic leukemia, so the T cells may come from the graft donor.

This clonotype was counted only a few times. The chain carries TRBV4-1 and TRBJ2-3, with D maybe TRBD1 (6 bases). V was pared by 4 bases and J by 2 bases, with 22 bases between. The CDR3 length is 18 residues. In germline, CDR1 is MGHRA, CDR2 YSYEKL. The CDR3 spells CASSLQSLSDRYTDTQYF. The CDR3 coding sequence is TGCGCCAGCAGCCTCCAATCCCTTTCTGACAGGTACACAGATACGCAGTATTTT.

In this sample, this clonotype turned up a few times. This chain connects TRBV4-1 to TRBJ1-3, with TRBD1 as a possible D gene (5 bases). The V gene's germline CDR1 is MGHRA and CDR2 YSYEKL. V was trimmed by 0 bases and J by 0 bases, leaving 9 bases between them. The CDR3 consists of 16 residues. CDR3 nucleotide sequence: TGCGCCAGCAGCCAAGATGAACAGGTCTCTGGAAACACCATATATTTT. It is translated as CASSQDEQVSGNTIYF.

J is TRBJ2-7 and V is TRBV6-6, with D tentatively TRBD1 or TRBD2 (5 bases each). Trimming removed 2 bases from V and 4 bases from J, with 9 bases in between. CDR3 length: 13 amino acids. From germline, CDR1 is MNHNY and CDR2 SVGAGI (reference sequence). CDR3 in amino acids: CASSYGGQYEQYF. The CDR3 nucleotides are TGTGCCAGCAGTTACGGGGGTCAGTACGAGCAGTACTTC.

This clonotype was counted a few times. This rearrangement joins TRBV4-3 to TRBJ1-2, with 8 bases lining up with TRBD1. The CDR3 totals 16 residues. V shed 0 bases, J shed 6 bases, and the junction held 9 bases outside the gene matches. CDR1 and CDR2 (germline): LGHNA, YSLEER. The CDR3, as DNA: TGCGCCAGCAGCCAAGAGTTCCGGACAGGGAAGGATGGCTACACCTTC. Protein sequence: CASSQEFRTGKDGYTF.

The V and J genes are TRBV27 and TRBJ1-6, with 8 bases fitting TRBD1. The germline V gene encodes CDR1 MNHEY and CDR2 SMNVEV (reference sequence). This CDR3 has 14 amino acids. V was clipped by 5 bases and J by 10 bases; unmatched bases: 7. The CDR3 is CASSPTGERSPLHF. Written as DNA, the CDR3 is TGTGCCAGCAGTCCGACAGGGGAGAGATCACCCCTCCACTTT.

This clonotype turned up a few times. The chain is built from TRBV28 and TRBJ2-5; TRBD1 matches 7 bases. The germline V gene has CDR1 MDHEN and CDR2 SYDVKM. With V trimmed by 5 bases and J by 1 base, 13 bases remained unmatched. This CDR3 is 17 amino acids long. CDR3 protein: CASSLLQTGWVQETQYF. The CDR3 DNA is TGTGCCAGCAGTCTCCTCCAGACAGGGTGGGTCCAAGAGACCCAGTACTTC.

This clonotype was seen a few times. Here the CDR3 DNA reads TGTGCCAGCAGCCATAAGACAGGGGCTGAAGCTTTCTTT. This encodes CASSHKTGAEAFF. The V and J genes are TRBV12-3 or TRBV12-4 and TRBJ1-1; TRBD1 agrees at 8 bases. Unmatched junction bases numbered 6, after V lost 6 bases and J lost 6 bases. The CDR3 covers 13 residues.

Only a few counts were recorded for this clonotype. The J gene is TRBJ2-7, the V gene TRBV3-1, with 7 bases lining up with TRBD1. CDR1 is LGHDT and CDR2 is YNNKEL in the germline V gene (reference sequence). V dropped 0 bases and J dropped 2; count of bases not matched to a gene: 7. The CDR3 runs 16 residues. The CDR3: CASSQELGQAPYEQYF. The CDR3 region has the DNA TGTGCCAGCAGCCAAGAGCTCGGACAGGCACCCTACGAGCAGTACTTC.

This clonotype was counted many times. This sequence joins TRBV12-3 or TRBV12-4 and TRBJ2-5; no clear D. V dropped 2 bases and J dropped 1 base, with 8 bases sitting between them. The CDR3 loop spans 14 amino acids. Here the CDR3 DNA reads TGTGCCAGCAGTTTAATCCGGGCCCAAGAGACCCAGTACTTC. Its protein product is CASSLIRAQETQYF.

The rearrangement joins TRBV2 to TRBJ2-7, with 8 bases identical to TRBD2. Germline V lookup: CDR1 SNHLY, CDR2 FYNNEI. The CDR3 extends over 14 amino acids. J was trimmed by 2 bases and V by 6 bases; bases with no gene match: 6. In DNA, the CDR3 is TGTGCCAGCAGCTCAGAGCGGGGGCCCTACGAGCAGTACTTC. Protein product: CASSSERGPYEQYF.

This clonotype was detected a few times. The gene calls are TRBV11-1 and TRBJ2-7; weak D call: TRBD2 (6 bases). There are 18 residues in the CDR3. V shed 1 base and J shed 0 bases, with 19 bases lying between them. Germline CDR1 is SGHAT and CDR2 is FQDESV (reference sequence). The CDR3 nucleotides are TGTGCCAGCAGCTTAGGGGCCTCGGGACTGCTCAGCTCCTACGAGCAGTACTTC. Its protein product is CASSLGASGLLSSYEQYF.

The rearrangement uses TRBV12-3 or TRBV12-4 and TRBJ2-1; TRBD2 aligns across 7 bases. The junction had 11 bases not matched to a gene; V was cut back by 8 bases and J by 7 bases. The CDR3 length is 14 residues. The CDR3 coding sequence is TGTGCCAGCTTCGGGAGCCCGGGGGGAAATGAGCAGTTCTTC. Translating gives CASFGSPGGNEQFF.

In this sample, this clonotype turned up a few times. The DNA of the CDR3 is TGCAGTGCTAGAGGAAAGGGGGCGAACACTGAAGCTTTCTTT. Its translation: CSARGKGANTEAFF. The rearrangement uses TRBV20-1 and TRBJ1-1, with 7 bases fitting TRBD1. In germline, CDR1 is DFQATT, CDR2 SNEGSKA (reference sequence). J was trimmed by 1 base and V by 1 base; bases with no gene match: 3. The CDR3 contains 14 residues.

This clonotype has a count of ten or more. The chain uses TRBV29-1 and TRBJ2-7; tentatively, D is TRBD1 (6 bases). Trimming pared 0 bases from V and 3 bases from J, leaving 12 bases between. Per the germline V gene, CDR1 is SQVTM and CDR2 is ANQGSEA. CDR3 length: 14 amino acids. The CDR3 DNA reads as TGCAGCGTTGAAGACCCCGACAGGATCTACGAGCAGTACTTC. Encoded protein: CSVEDPDRIYEQYF.

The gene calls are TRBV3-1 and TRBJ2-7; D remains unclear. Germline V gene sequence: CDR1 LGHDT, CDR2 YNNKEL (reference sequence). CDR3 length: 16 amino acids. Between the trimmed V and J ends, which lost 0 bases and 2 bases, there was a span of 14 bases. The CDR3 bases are TGTGCCAGCAGCCAAGATTTAGAGACGGAGACCTACGAGCAGTACTTC. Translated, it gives CASSQDLETETYEQYF.

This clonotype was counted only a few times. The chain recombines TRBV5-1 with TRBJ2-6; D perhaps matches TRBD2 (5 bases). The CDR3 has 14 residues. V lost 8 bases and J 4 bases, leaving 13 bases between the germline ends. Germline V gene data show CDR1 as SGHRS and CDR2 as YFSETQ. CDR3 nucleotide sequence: TGCGCCAGGGGGAGCGGATCCGGGGCCAACGTCCTGACTTTC. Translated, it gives CARGSGSGANVLTF.

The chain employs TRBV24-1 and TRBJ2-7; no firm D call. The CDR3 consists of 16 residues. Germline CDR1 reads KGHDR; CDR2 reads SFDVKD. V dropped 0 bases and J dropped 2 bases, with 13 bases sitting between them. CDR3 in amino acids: CATSDLEEGPTYEQYF. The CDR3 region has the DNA TGTGCCACCAGTGATTTGGAGGAAGGCCCCACCTACGAGCAGTACTTC.

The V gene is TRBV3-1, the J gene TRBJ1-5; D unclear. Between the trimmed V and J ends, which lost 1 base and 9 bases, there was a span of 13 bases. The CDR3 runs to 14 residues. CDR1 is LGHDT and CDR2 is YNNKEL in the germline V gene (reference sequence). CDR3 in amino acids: CASSQVGSSGPQHF. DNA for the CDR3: TGTGCCAGCAGCCAAGTCGGGTCCTCGGGGCCCCAGCATTTT.

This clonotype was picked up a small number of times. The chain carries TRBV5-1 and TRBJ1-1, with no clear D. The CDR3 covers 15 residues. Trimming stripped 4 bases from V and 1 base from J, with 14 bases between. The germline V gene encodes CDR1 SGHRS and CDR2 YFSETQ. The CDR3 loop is CASSPGMGSNTEAFF. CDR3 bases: TGCGCCAGCAGCCCCGGTATGGGTTCGAACACTGAAGCTTTCTTT.

The CDR3 DNA follows: TGTGCCAGCAGTTTCGCTTATGGGCTAGTGGTTAAAGAGACCCAGTACTTC. Translated, it gives CASSFAYGLVVKETQYF. The genes are TRBV28 and TRBJ2-5, with no clear D. The germline V gene encodes CDR1 MDHEN and CDR2 SYDVKM. The V end was cut by 3 bases, the J end by 3 bases, with 20 bases between. There are 17 residues in the CDR3.

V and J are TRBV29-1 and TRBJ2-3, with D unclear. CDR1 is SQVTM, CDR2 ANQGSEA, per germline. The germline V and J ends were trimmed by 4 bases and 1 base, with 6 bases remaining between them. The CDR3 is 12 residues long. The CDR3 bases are TGCAGCGTTGCGGACGGCACAGATACGCAGTATTTT. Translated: CSVADGTDTQYF.

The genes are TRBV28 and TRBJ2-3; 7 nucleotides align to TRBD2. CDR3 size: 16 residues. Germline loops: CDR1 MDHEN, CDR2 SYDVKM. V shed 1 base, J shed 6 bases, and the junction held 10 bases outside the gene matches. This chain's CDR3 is CASSLFIGQRDDTQYF. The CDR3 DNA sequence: TGTGCCAGCAGTTTATTTATAGGCCAGCGGGACGATACGCAGTATTTT.